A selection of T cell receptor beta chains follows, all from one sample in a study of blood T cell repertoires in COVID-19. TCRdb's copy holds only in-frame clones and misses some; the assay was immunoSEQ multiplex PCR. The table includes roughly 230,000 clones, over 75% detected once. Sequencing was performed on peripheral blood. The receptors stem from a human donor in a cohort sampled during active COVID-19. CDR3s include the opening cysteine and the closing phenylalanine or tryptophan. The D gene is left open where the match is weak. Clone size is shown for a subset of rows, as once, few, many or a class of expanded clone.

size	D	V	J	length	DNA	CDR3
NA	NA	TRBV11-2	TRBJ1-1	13	TGTGCCAGCAGCTTCAGGGGAGTCACTGAAGCTTTCTTT	CASSFRGVTEAFF
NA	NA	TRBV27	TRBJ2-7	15	TGTGCCAGCAGTTTAAGCGGACTACCTTCCTACGAGCAGTACTTC	CASSLSGLPSYEQYF
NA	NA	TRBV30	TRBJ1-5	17	TGTGCCTGGAGTGTAAGGGTGGCGGGGGCGAGCAATCAGCCCCAGCATTTT	CAWSVRVAGASNQPQHF
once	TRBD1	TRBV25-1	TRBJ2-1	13	TGTGCCAGCAACAGGGGAACCTACAATGAGCAGTTCTTC	CASNRGTYNEQFF
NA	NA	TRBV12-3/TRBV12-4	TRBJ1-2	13	TGTGCCAGCAGTTTGGGACATAACTATGGCTACACCTTC	CASSLGHNYGYTF
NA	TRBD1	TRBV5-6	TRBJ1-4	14	TGTGCCAGCAGCTTTGCCGGGACAGGGGGGAAACTGTTTTTT	CASSFAGTGGKLFF
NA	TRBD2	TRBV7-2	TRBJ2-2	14	TGTGCCAGCAGTCGGACTAGTGGCACCGGGGAGCTGTTTTTT	CASSRTSGTGELFF
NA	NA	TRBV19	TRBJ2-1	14	TGTGCCAGTAGTAACGGGTTAGAATACAATGAGCAGTTCTTC	CASSNGLEYNEQFF
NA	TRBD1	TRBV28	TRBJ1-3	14	TGTGCCAGCAGTCGACAGGGTACTGGAAACACCATATATTTT	CASSRQGTGNTIYF
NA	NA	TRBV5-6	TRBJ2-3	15	TGTGCCAGCAGCCCGGCAGGTTATAGCACAGATACGCAGTATTTT	CASSPAGYSTDTQYF
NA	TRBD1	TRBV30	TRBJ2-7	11	TGTGCCGCTCGGGACAGCTACGAGCAGTACTTC	CAARDSYEQYF
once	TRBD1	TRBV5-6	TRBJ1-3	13	TGTGCCAGCAGGGCGACAGGGCTTAACACCATATATTTT	CASRATGLNTIYF
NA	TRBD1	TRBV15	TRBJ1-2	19	TGTGCCACCAGCACGGTAGGACAGGGGGGACGATCTTTCGGCTATGGCTACACCTTC	CATSTVGQGGRSFGYGYTF
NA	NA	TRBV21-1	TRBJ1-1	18	TGTGCCAGCAGCAGCTCATTCGGACAGGGGCCCATAGTACCTGAAGCTTTCTTT	CASSSSFGQGPIVPEAFF
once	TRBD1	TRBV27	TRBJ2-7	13	TGTGCCAGCTGTAGGGGACAGGGCCTCGAGCAGTACTTC	CASCRGQGLEQYF
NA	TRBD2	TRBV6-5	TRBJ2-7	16	TGTGCCAGCAGTTACTCCCTAGCGGGGGCCAATCGAGAGCAGTACTTC	CASSYSLAGANREQYF
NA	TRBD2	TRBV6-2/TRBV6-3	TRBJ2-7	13	TGTGCCAGCAGTAGGACTAGCGAGTACGAGCAGTACTTC	CASSRTSEYEQYF
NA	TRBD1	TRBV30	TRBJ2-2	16	TGTGCCTGGACATCCGACAGGGGGCGTCGGACCGGGGAGCTGTTTTTT	CAWTSDRGRRTGELFF
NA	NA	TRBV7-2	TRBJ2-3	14	TGTGCCAGCAGGGGTTGGACTAGCACAGATACGCAGTATTTT	CASRGWTSTDTQYF
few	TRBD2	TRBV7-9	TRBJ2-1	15	TGTGCCAGCAGCTTACCGGGGGGGCGGTACAATGAGCAGTTCTTC	CASSLPGGRYNEQFF
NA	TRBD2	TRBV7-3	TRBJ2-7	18	TGTGCCAGCAGCTTCGCCGCCCTAGGACTAGCGGGAACGGACGAGCAGTACTTC	CASSFAALGLAGTDEQYF
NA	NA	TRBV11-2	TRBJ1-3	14	TGTGCCAGCAGCCTCGACAGGTCTGGAAACACCATATATTTT	CASSLDRSGNTIYF
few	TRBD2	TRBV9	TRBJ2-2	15	TGTGCCAGCAGCGTAGGCGGGGGGTCCACCGGGGAGCTGTTTTTT	CASSVGGGSTGELFF
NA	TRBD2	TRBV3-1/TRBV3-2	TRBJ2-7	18	TGTGCCAGCAGCCAAGATCTATTCGGGCTAGCGGGTGAGGGAGAGCAGTACTTC	CASSQDLFGLAGEGEQYF
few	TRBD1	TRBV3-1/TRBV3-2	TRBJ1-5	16	TGTGCCAGCAGCCAAAGACAGGGTAGTTGCAATCAGCCCCAGCATTTT	CASSQRQGSCNQPQHF
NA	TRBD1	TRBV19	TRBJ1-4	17	TGTGCCAGTAGAGGCTTTTTAGGGGGCGCAACTAATGAAAAACTGTTTTTT	CASRGFLGGATNEKLFF
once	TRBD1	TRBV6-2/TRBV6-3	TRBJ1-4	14	TGTGCCAGCAGTGACAACAGGGGTGGTGAAAAACTGTTTTTT	CASSDNRGGEKLFF
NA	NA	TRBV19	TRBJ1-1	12	TGTGCCACTGTACGGGAGAACACTGAAGCTTTCTTT	CATVRENTEAFF
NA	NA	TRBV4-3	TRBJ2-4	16	TGCGCCAGCAGCCAAGAAGTCGGGACTCCTAGCAGCATTCAGTACTTC	CASSQEVGTPSSIQYF
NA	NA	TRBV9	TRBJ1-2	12	TGTGCCAGTACCAGGACTAACTATGGCTACACCTTC	CASTRTNYGYTF
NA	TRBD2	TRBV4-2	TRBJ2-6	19	TGTGCCAGCAGCCCCGGGACTAGCGGGGCTCTCTCTGGGGCCAACGTCCTGACTTTC	CASSPGTSGALSGANVLTF
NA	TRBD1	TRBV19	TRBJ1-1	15	TGTGCCAGTAGTGAATCCAGACAGGGGCGATTTGAAGCTTTCTTT	CASSESRQGRFEAFF
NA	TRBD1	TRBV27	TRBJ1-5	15	TGTGCCAGCAGTAGGGGGACAGGGTCCAATCAGCCCCAGCATTTT	CASSRGTGSNQPQHF
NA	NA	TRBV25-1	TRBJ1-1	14	TGTGCCAGCAGTCCTAGCGGGGCAGCTCCGACAGCTTTCTTT	CASSPSGAAPTAFF
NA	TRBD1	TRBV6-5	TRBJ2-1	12	TGTGCCAGCAGTTACTCAGAGGGGGCCATGTTCTTC	CASSYSEGAMFF
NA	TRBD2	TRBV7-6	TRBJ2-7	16	TGTGCCAGCAGCTTAGAGGTAGCGGGGTTATCCTACGAGCAGTACTTC	CASSLEVAGLSYEQYF
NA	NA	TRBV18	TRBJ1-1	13	TGTGCCAGCTCACGCTACACAGACACTGAAGCTTTCTTT	CASSRYTDTEAFF
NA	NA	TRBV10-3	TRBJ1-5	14	TGTGCCATCAGTGACCCGGACATCTATCAGCCCCAGCATTTT	CAISDPDIYQPQHF
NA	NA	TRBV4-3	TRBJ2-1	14	TGCGCCAGCAGCCAAGGTTTGCGGGCGGGAGAGCAGTTCTTC	CASSQGLRAGEQFF
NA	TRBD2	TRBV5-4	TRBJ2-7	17	TGTGCCAGCAGCGCCTCCCTAGCGGGGGGGCCTCTCGGCGAGCAGTACTTC	CASSASLAGGPLGEQYF
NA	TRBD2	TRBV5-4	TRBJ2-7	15	TGTGCCAGCAGCCCCGATAGCGGGGGGGCTTACGAGCAGTACTTC	CASSPDSGGAYEQYF
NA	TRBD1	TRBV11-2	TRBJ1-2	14	TGTGCCAGCTTCCGCACGGGACAGAACTATGGCTACACCTTC	CASFRTGQNYGYTF
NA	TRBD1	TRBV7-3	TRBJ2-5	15	TGTGCCAGCAGCTTAACCGGGGACAGGGCAGAGACCCAGTACTTC	CASSLTGDRAETQYF